These 6 T cell receptor beta chains were all obtained from the same sample, sequenced in a study of cytomegalovirus exposure and HLA in healthy donors. Use of 60 Vbeta and 13 Jbeta primers characterized the PCR. Produced via immunoSEQ multiplex PCR; TCRdb's table is partial and in-frame only. Among under 200,000 clones listed, around 65% were seen once. The specimen was PBMCs. The receptors stem from a woman in her thirties or forties in good health and CMV-seropositive.

The V and J genes are TRBV29-1 and TRBJ1-2; 9 bases match TRBD1. This CDR3 is 13 amino acids long. Trimming cost V 4 bases and J 5 bases; bases outside gene matches: 5. From germline, CDR1 is SQVTM and CDR2 ANQGSEA. The CDR3 sequence is CSVGKDRGYGYTF. The CDR3 region has the DNA TGCAGCGTTGGTAAGGACAGGGGATATGGCTACACCTTC.

V is TRBV5-4 and J is TRBJ1-1; D is undetermined. CDR1 SGHNT and CDR2 YYREEE come from the germline V gene (reference sequence). The CDR3 has 14 amino acids. The germline V and J ends were trimmed by 2 bases and 0 bases, with 8 bases remaining between them. The CDR3 bases are TGTGCCAGCAGCTTCATAGACATGAACACTGAAGCTTTCTTT. Translation gives CASSFIDMNTEAFF.

With regard to this clone: Its ends do not fully match the called genes, so a read error is possible. The rearrangement links TRBV18 to TRBJ2-7; a possible D gene is TRBD1 (6 bases). Germline V lookup: CDR1 KGHSH, CDR2 LQKENI. This CDR3 comprises 13 residues. CDR3 nucleotides: TGTGCCAGCTCACCGAACAGGGAGCACGAGCAGCACTTC. Protein: CASSPNREHEQHF.

This clone appeared a few times. The sample holds other DNA sequences that translate to the same CDR3. The chain carries TRBV19 and TRBJ1-1, with D maybe TRBD1 (5 bases). This CDR3 has 13 residues. Trimming cost V 3 bases and J 2 bases, with 7 bases left between them. Germline loops: CDR1 LNHDA, CDR2 SQIVND (reference sequence). DNA of the CDR3: TGTGCCAGTAGTATTCAGGGCAACACTGAAGCTTTCTTT. This encodes CASSIQGNTEAFF.

The rearrangement uses TRBV28 and TRBJ2-5, with TRBD1 matching over 12 bases. The CDR3 is 15 residues long. V was pared by 5 bases and J by 5 bases, with 6 bases of the junction left unmatched. Germline V gives CDR1 MDHEN, CDR2 SYDVKM. CDR3 amino acids: CASSLGQGARETQYF. The CDR3 region has the DNA TGTGCCAGCAGTCTGGGACAGGGGGCGCGGGAGACCCAGTACTTC.

V and J are TRBV28 and TRBJ2-5; TRBD1 is a possible D gene (6 bases). In germline, CDR1 is MDHEN, CDR2 SYDVKM. The CDR3 runs 12 residues. The V end was cut by 8 bases, the J end by 2 bases, with 9 bases between. CDR3: CASRTAQETQYF. The CDR3 DNA reads as TGTGCCAGCCGGACAGCTCAAGAGACCCAGTACTTC.